Following are 20 T cell receptor beta chains from one sample sequenced in a study of T-cell reconstitution after alpha-beta-depleted transplantation in children. Unique molecular identifiers were used in preparing the TCRbeta library. One entry per CDR3 protein results from TCRdb running MiXCR on the PCR reads. The sample lists just over 350,000 distinct CDR3 sequences; roughly 14% were seen once. Sequencing used PBMCs, obtained from the stem cell graft. These receptors all come from a human donor who donated a stem cell graft to a child with Fanconi anemia.

This clonotype was found a few times. The chain recombines TRBV5-1 with TRBJ2-1, with D possibly TRBD2 on 5 matching bases. The ends were cut back, 6 bases at V and 0 bases at J, with 13 bases in the middle. Germline CDR1 reads SGHRS; CDR2 reads YFSETQ. The CDR3 is 15 amino acids. The chain's CDR3 is CASTPTGSSYNEQFF. The CDR3 coding sequence is TGCGCCAGCACCCCTACGGGGAGCTCCTACAATGAGCAGTTCTTC.

A few counts support this clonotype. This rearrangement joins TRBV6-1 to TRBJ1-5; no clear D gene. The ends were cut back, 5 bases at V and 3 bases at J, with 14 bases in the middle. Germline loops: CDR1 MNHNS, CDR2 SASEGT. CDR3 length: 15 residues. Written as DNA, the CDR3 is TGTGCCAGCAGTCCCCCCGGCAGAACCAATCAGCCCCAGCATTTT. This codes for CASSPPGRTNQPQHF.

This chain uses TRBV12-3 or TRBV12-4 with TRBJ1-1; perhaps TRBD1 as D (5 bases). The CDR3 contains 13 residues. V was pared by 5 bases and J by 8 bases, with 15 bases between. DNA of the CDR3: TGTGCCAGCAGTGCCCGACAGCGAACGGAAGCTTTCTTT. Its protein product is CASSARQRTEAFF.

On this clonotype: Since the CDR3 does not end with the conserved phenylalanine or tryptophan, this likely comes from a read error. The V and J genes are TRBV7-3 and TRBJ2-3; tentatively, D is TRBD2 (5 bases). The V end lost 1 base, the J end lost 6 bases, and 11 bases lay between the germline ends. Germline values: CDR1 SGHTA, CDR2 FQGTGA. The CDR3 spans 14 residues. The CDR3 nucleotides are TGTGCCAGCAGCTTAATAGGAAGGAGGGATACGCAGTATCTT. It codes for CASSLIGRRDTQYL.

The chain is built from TRBV18 and TRBJ2-5; the D gene is possibly TRBD2 (6 bases). Germline CDR1 KGHSH, CDR2 LQKENI. V lost 5 bases, J lost 4 bases, and 11 bases lay in between. This CDR3 has 13 residues. CDR3 in DNA: TGTGCCAGCTCAGCGGGGAACCGAGAGACCCAGTACTTC. This codes for CASSAGNRETQYF. The full variable domain, in which reference TRBV18 and TRBJ2-5 provide the parts outside the CDR3, is NAGVMQNPRHLVRRRGQEARLRCSPMKGHSHVYWYRQLPEEGLKFMVYLQKENIIDESGMPKERFSAEFPKEGPSILRIQQVVRGDSAAYFCASSAGNRETQYFGPGTRLLVL.

The chain employs TRBV2 and TRBJ1-4; no reliable D call. In germline, CDR1 is SNHLY, CDR2 FYNNEI. V was trimmed by 3 bases and J by 7 bases, leaving 6 bases between them. CDR3 length: 12 residues. The CDR3 nucleotides are TGTGCCAGCAGTGATACTGGTGAAAAACTGTTTTTT. Its protein is CASSDTGEKLFF.

This clonotype turned up a few times. V gene TRBV7-2 combines with J gene TRBJ1-2; D uncertain. Germline V gene lookup returns CDR1 SGHTA and CDR2 FQGNSA. This CDR3 is 11 amino acids long. Trimming took off 7 bases at V and 7 bases at J, with 10 bases between the two ends. DNA of the CDR3: TGTGCCAGCATCGGGGTTTCTGGCTACACCTTC. This sequence encodes CASIGVSGYTF.

This clonotype occurred a few times. The V and J genes are TRBV29-1 and TRBJ2-3; D ambiguous. The V end lost 4 bases, the J end lost 3 bases, and 5 bases lay between the germline ends. Germline CDR1 and CDR2: SQVTM and ANQGSEA. This CDR3 comprises 11 residues. In nucleotides, the CDR3 is TGCAGCGTTGGCCTAACAGATACGCAGTATTTT. This codes for CSVGLTDTQYF.

V gene TRBV29-1 combines with J gene TRBJ2-5; 8 nucleotides agree with TRBD2. The CDR3 spans 12 residues. Germline CDR1 reads SQVTM; CDR2 reads ANQGSEA. With 7 bases clipped from V and 2 bases from J, the junction kept 3 bases outside the gene matches. CDR3 DNA sequence: TGCAGCGGTTTAGCGGGGCAAGAGACCCAGTACTTC. Protein sequence: CSGLAGQETQYF.

In its sample, this clonotype was seen a few times. CDR3 loop: CSARPQKTGTLNTEAFF. CDR3 nucleotide sequence: TGCAGTGCTAGACCCCAAAAGACAGGGACCTTGAACACTGAAGCTTTCTTT. The rearrangement uses TRBV20-1 and TRBJ1-1; 7 nucleotides match TRBD1. The ends lost 2 bases at V and 0 bases at J; junction bases unmatched: 12. The CDR3 runs to 17 residues. Germline V lookup: CDR1 DFQATT, CDR2 SNEGSKA (reference sequence).

This clonotype was counted at least ten times. The chain has TRBV12-3 or TRBV12-4 and TRBJ1-1; the D is unclear. The CDR3 spans 11 residues. V lost 5 bases to trimming and J lost 11 bases, with 12 bases between them. The CDR3 region is CASSVGSGAFF. The CDR3 nucleotides are TGTGCCAGCAGTGTGGGGTCCGGGGCTTTCTTT.

This clonotype was detected many times. The genes are TRBV27 and TRBJ2-1; no reliable D call. The ends were cut back, 2 bases at V and 8 bases at J, with 7 bases in the middle. This CDR3 region has 12 residues. Germline CDR1 is MNHEY and CDR2 is SMNVEV (reference sequence). This chain's CDR3 is CASSLEGHEQFF. CDR3 nucleotide sequence: TGTGCCAGCAGTTTAGAAGGCCATGAGCAGTTCTTC.

This rearrangement joins TRBV7-9 to TRBJ2-1; D not certain. V was pared by 9 bases and J by 9 bases, with 12 bases between. In germline, CDR1 is SEHNR, CDR2 FQNEAQ (reference sequence). The CDR3 spans 11 residues. In nucleotides, the CDR3 is TGTGCCAGTCGTTTGGACGGTGAGCAGTTCTTC. Translating gives CASRLDGEQFF.

This clonotype was detected many times. The genes are TRBV7-2 and TRBJ2-3, with D uncertain. Trimming took off 3 bases at V and 6 bases at J, with 7 bases between the two ends. CDR3 size: 12 residues. CDR1 SGHTA and CDR2 FQGNSA come from the germline V gene. This CDR3 is CASSLAKDTQYF. CDR3 nucleotides: TGTGCCAGCAGCTTGGCAAAGGATACGCAGTATTTT.

V usage is TRBV20-1 and J usage is TRBJ1-3; D not certain. The CDR3 runs 12 residues. Trimming removed 3 bases from V and 3 bases from J, with 6 bases in between. Germline CDR1 DFQATT, CDR2 SNEGSKA (reference sequence). CDR3 bases: TGCAGTGCTAGGTCGAATGGAAACACCATATATTTT. It specifies CSARSNGNTIYF.

This rearrangement joins TRBV30 to TRBJ2-3; D unclear. The CDR3 sequence is 18 residues long. V was shortened by 4 bases and J by 1 base, with 24 bases between the two germline ends. Germline CDR1 GTSNPN, CDR2 SVGIG (reference sequence). Here the CDR3 reads CAWTSTPIGSQGTDTQYF. Here the CDR3 DNA reads TGTGCCTGGACCTCTACCCCCATAGGGTCTCAGGGCACAGATACGCAGTATTTT.

The chain links TRBV12-3 or TRBV12-4 to TRBJ1-3, with D perhaps matching TRBD1 (5 bases). Trimming took off 3 bases at V and 4 bases at J, with 13 bases between the two ends. The CDR3 spans 15 residues. This chain's CDR3 is CASSLRGAPGNTIYF. As DNA, the CDR3 is TGTGCCAGCAGTTTGAGGGGTGCACCCGGAAACACCATATATTTT.

The J gene is TRBJ1-4, the V gene TRBV28, with TRBD1 identical over 7 bases. The trim removed 6 bases at V and 6 bases at J, leaving 7 bases unmatched. The germline CDR1 and CDR2 sequences are MDHEN and SYDVKM. There are 14 residues in the CDR3. CDR3 residues: CASSPPGTDEKLFF. Here the CDR3 DNA reads TGTGCCAGCAGCCCCCCGGGGACAGATGAAAAACTGTTTTTT.

This clonotype has a handful of counts. In nucleotides, the CDR3 is TGTGCCAGCCTCGGGACAGGGGATTCGACAGATACGCAGTATTTT. Translation gives CASLGTGDSTDTQYF. This chain links TRBV28 with TRBJ2-3; 10 bases fit TRBD1. The germline gives CDR1 MDHEN, CDR2 SYDVKM. CDR3 size: 15 residues. V lost 8 bases to trimming and J lost 3 bases; unmatched junction nucleotides: 8.

The CDR3 is CASSLVGREQYV. In DNA, the CDR3 is TGTGCCAGCAGTTTAGTGGGACGCGAGCAGTACGTC. The chain recombines TRBV28 with TRBJ2-7; the D call may be TRBD1 or TRBD2 (5 bases each). The CDR3 consists of 12 residues. Trimming removed 2 bases at V and 6 bases at J, with 8 bases between. Germline V gives CDR1 MDHEN, CDR2 SYDVKM.